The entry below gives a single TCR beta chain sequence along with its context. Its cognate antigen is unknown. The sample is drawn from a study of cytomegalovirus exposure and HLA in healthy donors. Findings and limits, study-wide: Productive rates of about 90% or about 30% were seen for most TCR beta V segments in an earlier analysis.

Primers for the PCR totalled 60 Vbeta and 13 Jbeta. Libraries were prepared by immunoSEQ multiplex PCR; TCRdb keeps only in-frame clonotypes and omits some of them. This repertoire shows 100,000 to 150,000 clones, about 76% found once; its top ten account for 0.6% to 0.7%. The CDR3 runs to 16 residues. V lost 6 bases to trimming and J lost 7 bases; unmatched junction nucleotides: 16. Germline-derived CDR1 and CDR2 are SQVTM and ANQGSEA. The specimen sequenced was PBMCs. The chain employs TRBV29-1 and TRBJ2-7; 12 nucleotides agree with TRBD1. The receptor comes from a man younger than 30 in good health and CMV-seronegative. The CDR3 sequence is CSVAGTGGEGGREQYF. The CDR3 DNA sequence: TGCAGCGTAGCCGGGACAGGGGGCGAAGGAGGGCGAGAGCAGTACTTC.